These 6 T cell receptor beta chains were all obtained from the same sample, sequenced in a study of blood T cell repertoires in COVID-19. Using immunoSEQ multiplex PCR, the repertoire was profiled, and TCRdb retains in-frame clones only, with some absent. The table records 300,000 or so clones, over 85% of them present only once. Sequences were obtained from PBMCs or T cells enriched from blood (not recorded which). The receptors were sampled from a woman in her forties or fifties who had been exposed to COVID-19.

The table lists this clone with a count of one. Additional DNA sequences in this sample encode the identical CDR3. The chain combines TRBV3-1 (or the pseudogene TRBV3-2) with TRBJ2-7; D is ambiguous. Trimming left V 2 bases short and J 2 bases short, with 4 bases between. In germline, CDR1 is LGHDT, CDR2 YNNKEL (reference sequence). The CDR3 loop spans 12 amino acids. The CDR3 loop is CASSQLTYEQYF. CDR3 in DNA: TGTGCCAGCAGCCAACTTACCTACGAGCAGTACTTC.

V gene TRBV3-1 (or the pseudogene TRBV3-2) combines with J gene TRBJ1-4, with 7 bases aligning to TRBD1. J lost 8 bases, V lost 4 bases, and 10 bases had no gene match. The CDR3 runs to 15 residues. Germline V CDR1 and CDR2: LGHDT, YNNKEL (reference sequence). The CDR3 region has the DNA TGTGCCAGCAGCCGGGCAGGGGGTTCGAGGGAAAAACTGTTTTTT. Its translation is CASSRAGGSREKLFF.

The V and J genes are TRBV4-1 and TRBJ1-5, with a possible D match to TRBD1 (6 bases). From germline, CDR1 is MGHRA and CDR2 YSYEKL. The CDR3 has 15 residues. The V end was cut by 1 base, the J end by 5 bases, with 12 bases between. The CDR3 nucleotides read TGCGCCAGCAGCCAAGGTGGGACACCTTATCAGCCCCAGCATTTT. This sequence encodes CASSQGGTPYQPQHF.

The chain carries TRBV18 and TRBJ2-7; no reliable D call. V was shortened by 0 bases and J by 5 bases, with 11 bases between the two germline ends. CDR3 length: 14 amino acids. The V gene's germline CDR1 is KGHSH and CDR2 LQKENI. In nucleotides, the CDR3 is TGTGCCAGCTCACCACCCCCAGGCTTCCACGAGCAGTACTTC. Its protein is CASSPPPGFHEQYF.

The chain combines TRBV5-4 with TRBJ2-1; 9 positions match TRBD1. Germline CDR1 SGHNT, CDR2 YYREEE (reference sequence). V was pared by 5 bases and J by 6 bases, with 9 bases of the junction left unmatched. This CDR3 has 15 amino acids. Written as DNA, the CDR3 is TGTGCCAGCAGTCATACCGGGACAGGGATCAATGAGCAGTTCTTC. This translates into CASSHTGTGINEQFF.

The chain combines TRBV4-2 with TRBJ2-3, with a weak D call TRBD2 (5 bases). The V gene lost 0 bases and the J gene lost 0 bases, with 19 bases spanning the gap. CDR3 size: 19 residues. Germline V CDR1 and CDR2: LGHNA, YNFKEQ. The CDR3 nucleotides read TGTGCCAGCAGCCAAGAGCTGCCAGGAGCGGTGTCTAGCACAGATACGCAGTATTTT. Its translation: CASSQELPGAVSSTDTQYF.